This is a list of T cell receptor beta chains from one sample in a study of CD8 T cells in Susac syndrome. TCRdb re-analysed the immunoSEQ multiplex PCR reads in MiXCR, keeping a single row per CDR3 protein. The sample includes 200,000 or so distinct CDR3 sequences, nearly 95% of them seen just once. Input material: CD4+ T cells from PBMCs. These receptors came from a human donor with multiple sclerosis. Both conserved end residues are part of each CDR3. Each record gives: V gene, clone size, D gene, J gene, CDR3 DNA, CDR3 protein. The D gene is left open where the match is weak. Only part of the rows carry a size: once, few, many, or a class if the clone is expanded.

TRBV20-1	-	TRBD1	TRBJ2-1	TGCAGTGCTAGCGAGGGGGCGGATGAGCAGTTCTTC	CSASEGADEQFF
TRBV6-1	-	-	TRBJ2-7	TGTGCCAGCACCGACCGGTGGAGCTCCTACGAGCAGTACTTC	CASTDRWSSYEQYF
TRBV30	-	TRBD1	TRBJ1-5	TGTGCCTGGAGTCCACGGGACAGGGGATTGAGCCAGCCCCAGCATTTT	CAWSPRDRGLSQPQHF
TRBV7-9	once	-	TRBJ1-5	TGTGCCAGCAGCGCGCGGACCGATCAGCCCCAGCATTTT	CASSARTDQPQHF
TRBV7-9	once	-	TRBJ2-7	TGTGCCAGCAGCCCTCTCCAAGCCTCAACCTACGAGCAGTACTTC	CASSPLQASTYEQYF
TRBV12-3/TRBV12-4	-	-	TRBJ2-5	TGTGCCAGCAGTTTAAGAGGGGCCGGAAAGGAGACCCAGTACTTC	CASSLRGAGKETQYF
TRBV30	few	-	TRBJ1-1	TGTGCCTGGAGTGTAAGGCGGGACGGTGAAGCTTTCTTT	CAWSVRRDGEAFF
TRBV5-1	-	TRBD1	TRBJ1-1	TGCGCCAGCAGCTTACTACAGGGGACGGACACTGAAGCTTTCTTT	CASSLLQGTDTEAFF
TRBV7-2	-	TRBD2	TRBJ2-3	TGTGCCAGCAAGGCTAGCGGGAGGCCAGATACGCAGTATTTT	CASKASGRPDTQYF
TRBV7-2	-	-	TRBJ1-5	TGTGCCAGCAGCTTAGCCCGGCTTGGGCCCCAGCATTTT	CASSLARLGPQHF
TRBV12-3/TRBV12-4	-	-	TRBJ2-3	TGTGCCAGCAGTTCCCGATACGGGCAGTATTTT	CASSSRYGQYF
TRBV29-1	-	-	TRBJ1-1	TGCAGCGCCGGGGGTAGGAACACTGAAGCTTTCTTT	CSAGGRNTEAFF
TRBV2	-	TRBD1	TRBJ2-2	TGTGCCAGCAGCCGGGACAGAAGGACCGGGGAGCTGTTTTTT	CASSRDRRTGELFF
TRBV30	-	-	TRBJ2-5	TGTGCCTGGAGTACTGGGGAGGCCCAGTACTTC	CAWSTGEAQYF
TRBV14	-	TRBD2	TRBJ2-1	TGTGCCAGCAGCCAACCGGGACTACGTTACAATGAGCAGTTCTTC	CASSQPGLRYNEQFF
TRBV28	-	-	TRBJ1-5	TGTGCCAGCAGTCTCCAGTATCAGCCCCAGCATTTT	CASSLQYQPQHF
TRBV15	once	-	TRBJ2-7	TGTGCCACCAGCAGAGAAGGAAGGGGGTCCCACGAGCAGTACTTC	CATSREGRGSHEQYF
TRBV20-1	-	-	TRBJ1-2	TGCAGTGCTAGATATGGCTACACCTTC	CSARYGYTF
TRBV20-1	-	-	TRBJ2-7	TGCAGTGCTGAGGGGGAGATACACGAGCAGTACTTC	CSAEGEIHEQYF
TRBV15	-	TRBD2	TRBJ2-1	TGTGCCACCAGCAGGTCGTCTAGCGGGCCGAGCTCCTACAATGAGCAGTTCTTC	CATSRSSSGPSSYNEQFF
TRBV7-9	-	-	TRBJ2-5	TGTGCCAGCAGCTTAGTTGAAGAGACCCAGTACTTC	CASSLVEETQYF
TRBV10-3	-	-	TRBJ1-2	TGTGCCATCAGTGAGTCCCCTGTAGACCGCTATGGCTACACCTTC	CAISESPVDRYGYTF
TRBV3-1	-	TRBD1	TRBJ1-2	TGTGCCAGCAGCCAAGAATTGACAGGGCGCTACACCTTC	CASSQELTGRYTF
TRBV3-1	once	-	TRBJ1-5	TGTGCCCCGCGGGGCAATCAGCCCCAGCATTTT	CAPRGNQPQHF
TRBV3-1	-	-	TRBJ2-1	TGTGCCAGCAGCCGGGTCTCCAATGAGCAGTTCTTC	CASSRVSNEQFF
TRBV11-1	-	-	TRBJ1-6	TGTGCCAGCAGCTTAGTCCGGAATTCACCCCTCCACTTT	CASSLVRNSPLHF
TRBV30	-	-	TRBJ2-1	TGTGCCTGGAGTGTCTGGCATTCAGTGCGTAATGAGCAGTTCTTC	CAWSVWHSVRNEQFF
TRBV30	-	-	TRBJ2-7	TGTGCCTGGACAAGAAGCGGGTCCTCCTACGAGCAGTACTTC	CAWTRSGSSYEQYF
TRBV4-1	-	-	TRBJ1-2	TGCGCCAGCAGCCAAACCGGGGTGGGCGGCTACACCTTC	CASSQTGVGGYTF
TRBV3-1	once	TRBD1	TRBJ1-1	TGTGCCAGCAGCCAGACAGGGCAGGCTCTCACTGAAGCTTTCTTT	CASSQTGQALTEAFF
TRBV7-9	-	TRBD1	TRBJ1-2	TGTGCCAGCAGCTTAGCGGGACAGTATGGCTACACCTTC	CASSLAGQYGYTF
TRBV20-1	-	TRBD1	TRBJ1-2	TGCAGTGCCAGGACAGGGTCCTTCTATGGCTACACCTTC	CSARTGSFYGYTF
TRBV5-6	-	-	TRBJ1-5	TGTGCCAGCAGCTTGGATGATAGCAATCAGCCCCAGCATTTT	CASSLDDSNQPQHF
TRBV24-1	-	TRBD1	TRBJ2-1	TGTGCCACCAGTGACTCCACAGGGGGCTCCTACAATGAGCAGTTCTTC	CATSDSTGGSYNEQFF
TRBV20-1	-	-	TRBJ2-7	TGCAGTGCTTTAGAGAGGGGAGCCTACGAGCAGTACTTC	CSALERGAYEQYF
TRBV20-1	-	-	TRBJ2-3	TGCAGTGCTCGAGTCAGAGGGTCAGATACGCAGTATTTT	CSARVRGSDTQYF
TRBV28	-	-	TRBJ2-3	TGTGCCAGCTATGTGACGGGGCCGGAAGATACGCAGTATTTT	CASYVTGPEDTQYF
TRBV12-3/TRBV12-4	-	TRBD1	TRBJ1-5	TGTGCCAGCACCTATAGGACAGGGGGACAGCATTTT	CASTYRTGGQHF
TRBV12-3/TRBV12-4	-	TRBD1	TRBJ1-2	TGTGCCAGCAGTTCAATCGACAGGGTGGACTATGGCTACACCTTC	CASSSIDRVDYGYTF
TRBV29-1	once	-	TRBJ1-5	TGCAGCGTTGCTCATGCGGGGGCTGCGCCCCAGCATTTT	CSVAHAGAAPQHF
TRBV30	-	-	TRBJ1-4	TGTGCCTGGAGTAGGACTTCTGGAGAAAAACTGTTTTTT	CAWSRTSGEKLFF
TRBV30	-	-	TRBJ2-1	TGTGCCTGGACAGGGATGTATGAGCAGTTCTTC	CAWTGMYEQFF
TRBV7-2	-	-	TRBJ1-2	TGTGCCAGCAGCTTGGGCTTGGGGGGTAACTATGGCTACACCTTC	CASSLGLGGNYGYTF
TRBV4-2	once	TRBD2	TRBJ2-1	TGTGCCAGCAGCCAAGGACTAGCGGATTACAATGAGCAGTTCTTC	CASSQGLADYNEQFF
TRBV7-9	-	TRBD2	TRBJ2-1	TGTGCCAGCAGCCGCACCGGGACTAGGCACAATGAGCAGTTCTTC	CASSRTGTRHNEQFF
TRBV5-1	-	-	TRBJ2-7	TGCGCCAGCAGCCGGGGGCGGCCCACCTACTACTTTTACGAGCAGTACTTC	CASSRGRPTYYFYEQYF
TRBV4-2	-	-	TRBJ2-7	TGTGCCAGCAGCCAAGCAGGGGAGAACTACGAGCAGTACTTC	CASSQAGENYEQYF
TRBV3-1	-	-	TRBJ1-2	TGTGCCAGCAGCCAAGGACAGGTTGCGGGCTACACCTTC	CASSQGQVAGYTF
TRBV30	-	-	TRBJ1-2	TGTGCCTGGACAAGGACCTATGGCTACACCTTC	CAWTRTYGYTF
TRBV24-1	-	-	TRBJ2-1	TGTGCCACCAGTGATTTTCGGGGGCATGAGCAGTTCTTC	CATSDFRGHEQFF
TRBV7-9	-	-	TRBJ2-7	TGTGCCAGCAGCTTCGCGGGCTCCTACGAGCAGTACTTC	CASSFAGSYEQYF
TRBV6-6	-	TRBD2	TRBJ2-7	TGTGCCAGCATCCAAGGCGGCGTAGCGGGGTCCTACGAGCAGTACTTC	CASIQGGVAGSYEQYF
TRBV5-1	-	-	TRBJ1-4	TGCGCCAGCAGCTTGCAGGCAGCAACTAATGAAAAACTGTTTTTT	CASSLQAATNEKLFF
TRBV20-1	-	-	TRBJ2-7	TGCAGTGCTAGAGATCCCGTCTTAGATCTCGAGCAGTACTTC	CSARDPVLDLEQYF
TRBV15	-	-	TRBJ1-6	TGTGCCACCAGCGACCCCTACAAGGGACCCCTCCACTTT	CATSDPYKGPLHF